These 22 T cell receptor beta chains originate from one sample sequenced in a study of shared clonotypes between healthy human individuals. Assay: immunoSEQ multiplex PCR; the TCRdb copy retains only in-frame clones and omits some. The sample has under 600,000 clones; 70% to 80% are singletons. Material for sequencing was PBMCs. Receptor source: a woman in her 40s in good health. Some clones in this sample may be carry-over from other donors' samples.

For the CDR3, the DNA is TGTGCCAGCAGCTGGGAACAGGGTTCGCGGGCTTTCTTT. This gives the protein CASSWEQGSRAFF. This chain links TRBV5-8 with TRBJ1-1; a weak D match, TRBD1 (6 bases). The CDR3 has 13 residues. CDR1 is SGHTS and CDR2 is YDEGEE in the germline V gene. Trimming cost V 3 bases and J 11 bases, with 17 bases left between them.

This clone has more than one count but fewer than ten. V gene TRBV5-1 combines with J gene TRBJ2-7; D gene uncertain. From germline, CDR1 is SGHRS and CDR2 YFSETQ. The germline V and J ends were trimmed by 3 bases and 2 bases, with 15 bases remaining between them. This CDR3 has 15 amino acids. This chain's CDR3 is CASSWEATVTYEQYF. The CDR3 DNA is TGCGCCAGCAGCTGGGAAGCTACAGTTACCTACGAGCAGTACTTC.

V usage is TRBV5-1 and J usage is TRBJ2-5, with 8 nucleotides matching TRBD2. Germline CDR1 reads SGHRS; CDR2 reads YFSETQ. This CDR3 region has 15 residues. The V gene end was trimmed by 4 bases and the J gene end by 3 bases; junction bases not matched to a gene: 8. The CDR3 region is CASSAGGSWEETQYF. As DNA, the CDR3 is TGCGCCAGCAGCGCGGGGGGTAGCTGGGAAGAGACCCAGTACTTC.

This chain connects TRBV4-2 to TRBJ2-5; 10 bases map to TRBD2. The V gene end was trimmed by 4 bases and the J gene end by 4 bases; junction bases not matched to a gene: 6. The CDR3 length is 15 residues. The germline CDR1 and CDR2 sequences are LGHNA and YNFKEQ. The CDR3 bases are TGTGCCAGCAGCCCAGGTAGGACTAGCGGAGAGACCCAGTACTTC. Protein: CASSPGRTSGETQYF.

This chain uses TRBV4-3 with TRBJ2-7; 8 nucleotides line up with TRBD1. The germline CDR1 and CDR2 sequences are LGHNA and YSLEER. V dropped 1 base and J dropped 2; count of bases not matched to a gene: 7. The length of the CDR3 is 16 residues. The CDR3 DNA reads TGCGCCAGCAGCCAAGGGTATAGGACAGGGACCTACGAGCAGTACTTC. It is translated as CASSQGYRTGTYEQYF.

The rearrangement uses TRBV15 and TRBJ2-1, with D hard to call. V lost 1 base, J lost 7 bases, and 11 bases lay in between. Germline loops: CDR1 LNHNV, CDR2 YYDKDF (reference sequence). This CDR3 region has 14 residues. CDR3 in amino acids: CATSRVARGNEQFF. The CDR3 nucleotides are TGTGCCACCAGCAGAGTAGCTCGAGGAAATGAGCAGTTCTTC. Full variable domain (missing parts from reference TRBV15 and TRBJ2-1): DAMVIQNPRYQVTQFGKPVTLSCSQTLNHNVMYWYQQKSSQAPKLLFHYYDKDFNNEADTPDNFQSRRPNTSFCFLDIRSPGLGDTAMYLCATSRVARGNEQFFGPGTRLTVL.

V gene TRBV9 combines with J gene TRBJ2-1; D not certain. The CDR3 runs 14 residues. The germline V gene has CDR1 SGDLS and CDR2 YYNGEE. V was cut by 0 bases and J by 3 bases, with 7 bases left in between. CDR3 nucleotide sequence: TGTGCCAGCAGCGTAGCTTCGGACTACAATGAGCAGTTCTTC. It yields the protein CASSVASDYNEQFF.

A remark on this clone: One end of the junction does not line up with germline, which may come from a read error. This sequence joins TRBV10-2 and TRBJ2-5; possible D gene TRBD2, 7 bases. This CDR3 contains 15 residues. The V gene's germline CDR1 is WSHSY and CDR2 SAAADI. The chain's CDR3 is CAGSEAGAVWETQYF. CDR3 nucleotide sequence: TGCGCCGGCAGTGAGGCGGGGGCAGTTTGGGAGACCCAGTACTTC.

The CDR3 region has the DNA TGTGCCAGCATGACCCCCTACTATGGCTACACCTTC. Translation: CASMTPYYGYTF. The genes are TRBV7-2 and TRBJ1-2, with D uncertain. V lost 7 bases, J lost 3 bases, and 9 bases lay in between. In germline, CDR1 is SGHTA, CDR2 FQGNSA. The CDR3 loop spans 12 amino acids. The full variable domain, in which reference TRBV7-2 and TRBJ1-2 provide the parts outside the CDR3, is GAGVSQSPSNKVTEKGKDVELRCDPISGHTALYWYRQSLGQGLEFLIYFQGNSAPDKSGLPSDRFSAERTGGSVSTLTIQRTQQEDSAVYLCASMTPYYGYTFGSGTRLTVV.

The V call is TRBV23-1, the J call TRBJ2-3; 9 bases agree with TRBD2. TRBV23-1 is placed among ORFs of uncertain function. With V trimmed by 1 base and J by 4 bases, 6 bases remained unmatched. The CDR3 has 16 amino acids. CDR3 sequence reads: CASSQCSGRRPDTQYF. CDR3 coding DNA: TGCGCCAGCAGTCAATGTAGCGGGAGAAGGCCAGATACGCAGTATTTT.

V usage is TRBV14 and J usage is TRBJ2-1, with 9 bases that match TRBD2. J lost 3 bases, V lost 5 bases, and 5 bases had no gene match. The CDR3 has 15 residues. Germline loops: CDR1 SGHDN, CDR2 FVKESK. The CDR3 bases are TGTGCCAGCAGCGATAAAGCGGGAGGCTACAATGAGCAGTTCTTC. Its protein is CASSDKAGGYNEQFF.

The chain employs TRBV6-5 and TRBJ1-2, with D maybe TRBD1 (6 bases). Trimming took off 6 bases at V and 8 bases at J, with 19 bases between the two ends. Germline V gene sequence: CDR1 MNHEY, CDR2 SVGAGI. The CDR3 sequence is 14 residues long. Here the CDR3 DNA reads TGTGCCAGCAGCTACATGGACAGCCTGGAAGGCTACACCTTC. Its translation: CASSYMDSLEGYTF.

The V and J genes are TRBV27 and TRBJ1-2; possible D gene TRBD1, 5 bases. The germline gives CDR1 MNHEY, CDR2 SMNVEV (reference sequence). The CDR3 sequence is 12 residues long. V was clipped by 0 bases and J by 8 bases, with 7 bases between them. The CDR3 protein is CASSLSGPGYTF. In nucleotides, the CDR3 is TGTGCCAGCAGTTTATCGGGGCCGGGCTACACCTTC.

Regarding this clone: The same CDR3 is also encoded by other DNA sequences in this sample. The chain links TRBV6-6 to TRBJ2-2; no reliable D call. This CDR3 has 15 residues. Germline V gene sequence: CDR1 MNHNY, CDR2 SVGAGI (reference sequence). Trimming cost V 0 bases and J 1 base, with 6 bases left between them. CDR3 coding DNA: TGTGCCAGCAGTTACTCGAGAGGGAACACCGGGGAGCTGTTTTTT. Amino acids: CASSYSRGNTGELFF.

V is TRBV7-9 and J is TRBJ2-1; TRBD1 matches at 7 bases. The germline V gene has CDR1 SEHNR and CDR2 FQNEAQ (reference sequence). V shed 1 base and J 6 bases; nucleotides not matched to a gene: 12. The length of the CDR3 is 17 residues. The CDR3 DNA sequence: TGTGCCAGCAGCTTAGAACTTTTTCCCGCAGGGGGCAATGAGCAGTTCTTC. This sequence encodes CASSLELFPAGGNEQFF.

Details on this clone: The germline gene is not matched at one end of the junction; a read error may be the cause. The chain has TRBV7-3 and TRBJ2-5; 7 nucleotides agree with TRBD1. Per germline, CDR1 SGHTA and CDR2 FQGTGA. CDR3 size: 15 residues. The DNA for the CDR3 is TGTGCCAGCAGTTTAACAGGGGTCCCGCAAGAGACCCAGTACTTC. Protein sequence: CASSLTGVPQETQYF.

The CDR3 coding sequence is TGCGCCAGCAGCCCGGACACATCGAACACCGGGGAGCTGTTTTTT. Translation: CASSPDTSNTGELFF. The V gene is TRBV5-1, the J gene TRBJ2-2; the D gene is possibly TRBD1 (5 bases). Germline V gene data show CDR1 as SGHRS and CDR2 as YFSETQ. V was trimmed by 4 bases and J by 0 bases, leaving 10 bases between them. This CDR3 region has 15 residues.

This clone was counted a single time. The gene calls are TRBV18 and TRBJ2-7, with 8 nucleotides matching TRBD1. With V trimmed by 5 bases and J by 3 bases, 3 bases remained unmatched. This CDR3 spans 13 amino acids. Germline-derived CDR1 and CDR2 are KGHSH and LQKENI. DNA for the CDR3: TGTGCCAGCTCAGAGACAGGGGACTACGAGCAGTACTTC. Amino acid sequence: CASSETGDYEQYF.

This clone has only a few counts. This chain uses TRBV18 with TRBJ1-5, with a tentative D call TRBD1 (5 bases). V lost 6 bases to trimming and J lost 4 bases, with 10 bases between them. CDR3 size: 13 residues. Germline lookup yields CDR1 KGHSH and CDR2 LQKENI. The CDR3, as DNA: TGTGCCAGCTCGATCGACAGTAATCAGCCCCAGCATTTT. It codes for CASSIDSNQPQHF. The full variable domain, with the rest looked up from reference TRBV18 and TRBJ1-5, is NAGVMQNPRHLVRRRGQEARLRCSPMKGHSHVYWYRQLPEEGLKFMVYLQKENIIDESGMPKERFSAEFPKEGPSILRIQQVVRGDSAAYFCASSIDSNQPQHFGDGTRLSIL.

This chain uses TRBV6-5 with TRBJ1-2, with 7 nucleotides matching TRBD1. The ends lost 0 bases at V and 1 base at J; junction bases unmatched: 5. The CDR3 runs to 16 residues. The germline V gene has CDR1 MNHEY and CDR2 SVGAGI. The chain's CDR3 is CASSYSSQGVNYGYTF. The CDR3 DNA is TGTGCCAGCAGTTACTCGTCGCAGGGGGTTAACTATGGCTACACCTTC.

The sample holds a few counts of this clone. The chain is built from TRBV16 and TRBJ1-4, with TRBD1 matching 10 bases. CDR1 and CDR2 from the germline V gene are KGHSY and FQNENV. V lost 5 bases and J lost 6; bases outside the gene matches: 6. The CDR3 length is 15 residues. CDR3 sequence: CASSERGQGYEKLFF. For the CDR3, the DNA is TGTGCCAGCAGCGAAAGGGGACAGGGGTATGAAAAACTGTTTTTT. Supplemented by reference TRBV16 and TRBJ1-4, the full variable domain reads GEEVAQTPKHLVRGEGQKAKLYCAPIKGHSYVFWYQQVLKNEFKFLISFQNENVFDETGMPKERFSAKCLPNSPCSLEIQATKLEDSAVYFCASSERGQGYEKLFFGSGTQLSVL.

Notes on this clone: The CDR3 does not close with the conserved phenylalanine or tryptophan, likely indicating a read error. The chain has TRBV25-1 and TRBJ1-1; D is perhaps TRBD1 (6 bases). The CDR3 length is 15 residues. Germline CDR1 MGHDK, CDR2 SYGVNS. For the CDR3, the DNA is TGTGCCAGCAGTGTACACGGTGGACAGAACGCTGAAGCTTTCCTT. Protein product: CASSVHGGQNAEAFL.